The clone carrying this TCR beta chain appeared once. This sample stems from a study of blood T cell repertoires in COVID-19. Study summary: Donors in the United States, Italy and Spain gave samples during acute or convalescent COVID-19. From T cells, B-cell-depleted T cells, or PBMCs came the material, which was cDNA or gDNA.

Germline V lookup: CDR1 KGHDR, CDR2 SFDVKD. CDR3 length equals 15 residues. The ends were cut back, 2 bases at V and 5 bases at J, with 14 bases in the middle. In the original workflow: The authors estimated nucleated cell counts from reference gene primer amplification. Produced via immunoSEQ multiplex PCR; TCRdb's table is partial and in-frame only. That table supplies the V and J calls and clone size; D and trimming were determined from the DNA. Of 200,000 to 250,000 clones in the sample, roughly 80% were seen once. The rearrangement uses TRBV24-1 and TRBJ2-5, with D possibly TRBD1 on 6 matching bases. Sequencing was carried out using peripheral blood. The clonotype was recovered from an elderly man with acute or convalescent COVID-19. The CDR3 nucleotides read TGTGCCACCAGTGATTCTGGTGCAGGGGAGGAGACCCAGTACTTC. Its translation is CATSDSGAGEETQYF.